Following are 19 T cell receptor beta chains from one sample sequenced in a study of blood T cell repertoires in COVID-19. Sequencing was performed with immunoSEQ multiplex PCR; in TCRdb, only in-frame clones are kept and a portion is missing. The sample includes about 99,000 clones, 70% to 90% of them seen just once. Sequencing was carried out using peripheral blood. These receptors all stem from a man aged 45-65 years in a cohort sampled during active COVID-19.

The chain employs TRBV2 and TRBJ2-5; 8 nucleotides match TRBD2. Looked up from germline, CDR1 is SNHLY and CDR2 is FYNNEI. The CDR3 has 17 residues. Trimming took 3 bases from V and 1 from J; bases not matched to a gene: 10. CDR3: CASSDAPGLAGQETQYF. As DNA, the CDR3 is TGTGCCAGCAGTGACGCCCCAGGTCTAGCGGGCCAAGAGACCCAGTACTTC. Full variable domain (missing parts from reference TRBV2 and TRBJ2-5): EPEVTQTPSHQVTQMGQEVILRCVPISNHLYFYWYRQILGQKVEFLVSFYNNEISEKSEIFDDQFSVERPDGSNFTLKIRSTKLEDSAMYFCASSDAPGLAGQETQYFGPGTRLLVL.

This sequence joins TRBV3-1 (or the pseudogene TRBV3-2) and TRBJ1-2; 9 nucleotides align to TRBD1. After removal of 0 bases from V and 7 bases from J, the junction contained 12 bases not matched to a gene. This CDR3 has 17 amino acids. Per the germline V gene, CDR1 is LGHDT and CDR2 is YNNKEL (reference sequence). CDR3 sequence: CASSQDRLGDRVLGYTF. CDR3 bases: TGTGCCAGCAGCCAAGATCGCCTGGGGGACAGGGTCCTTGGCTACACCTTC.

The chain has TRBV3-1 (or the pseudogene TRBV3-2) and TRBJ2-7, with 9 nucleotides matching TRBD1. The V gene end was trimmed by 4 bases and the J gene end by 3 bases; junction bases not matched to a gene: 1. Per germline, CDR1 LGHDT and CDR2 YNNKEL (reference sequence). This CDR3 has 13 amino acids. CDR3 in DNA: TGTGCCAGCAGCCCGACAGGGGGCTACGAGCAGTACTTC. Its translation is CASSPTGGYEQYF.

V is TRBV6-1 and J is TRBJ2-7; a weak D match, TRBD1 (7 bases). Germline CDR1 MNHNS, CDR2 SASEGT. This CDR3 has 16 amino acids. Trimming removed 3 bases at V and 0 bases at J, with 15 bases between. The CDR3 nucleotides read TGTGCCAGCAGTGATCCCGCAGGGGGGAGCTCCTACGAGCAGTACGTC. This translates into CASSDPAGGSSYEQYV.

This chain links TRBV7-2 with TRBJ2-7, with D unclear. The germline V and J ends were trimmed by 5 bases and 3 bases, with 5 bases remaining between them. From germline, CDR1 is SGHTA and CDR2 FQGNSA. The CDR3 loop spans 11 amino acids. CDR3 nucleotide sequence: TGTGCCAGCAGCCCCAACTACGAGCAGTACTTC. Translated, it gives CASSPNYEQYF.

J is TRBJ1-1 and V is TRBV5-6, with 8 nucleotides matching TRBD1. CDR3 size: 16 residues. Germline V gene data show CDR1 as SGHDT and CDR2 as YYEEEE. Trimming took 4 bases from V and 2 from J; bases not matched to a gene: 10. The CDR3 sequence is CASSLLPQGANTEAFF. The CDR3 DNA reads TGTGCCAGCAGCCTCCTCCCCCAGGGGGCAAACACTGAAGCTTTCTTT.

The chain links TRBV4-2 to TRBJ1-4; D might be TRBD1 (6 bases). The germline V gene encodes CDR1 LGHNA and CDR2 YNFKEQ. The CDR3 spans 15 residues. V was shortened by 1 base and J by 5 bases, with 11 bases between the two germline ends. This CDR3 is CASSQGEGTNEKLFF. CDR3 DNA sequence: TGTGCCAGCAGCCAAGGAGAAGGGACAAATGAAAAACTGTTTTTT.

The chain links TRBV6-2 or TRBV6-3 to TRBJ1-2; D gene unclear. The CDR3 sequence is 15 residues long. Germline lookup yields CDR1 MNHEY and CDR2 SVGEGT. Trimming shortened V by 5 bases and J by 2 bases, and 15 bases separated the two germline ends. This CDR3 reads CASSVRRGLNYGYTF. The CDR3 DNA is TGTGCCAGCAGTGTACGACGCGGTTTGAACTATGGCTACACCTTC.

The sample holds one count of this clone. This chain links TRBV4-1 with TRBJ1-5; D call uncertain. Germline assignment: CDR1 MGHRA and CDR2 YSYEKL. CDR3 length: 16 residues. The V and J ends lost 0 bases and 9 bases respectively, with 18 bases between them. CDR3 in DNA: TGCGCCAGCAGCCAAGAACACAGTGGCCGGGAGTGGCCCCAGCATTTT. It codes for CASSQEHSGREWPQHF.

Only one count was recorded for this clone. V usage is TRBV28 and J usage is TRBJ2-7, with 8 nucleotides matching TRBD1. Germline assignment: CDR1 MDHEN and CDR2 SYDVKM. CDR3 length: 14 amino acids. V lost 4 bases to trimming and J lost 4 bases; unmatched junction nucleotides: 6. The CDR3 reads CASSSGQGRYEQYV. For the CDR3, the DNA is TGTGCCAGCAGTTCCGGACAGGGCCGGTACGAGCAGTACGTC.

The V and J genes are TRBV7-2 and TRBJ1-6, with D uncertain. CDR3 length: 14 amino acids. V shed 3 bases and J shed 4 bases, with 7 bases lying between them. Germline V gene lookup returns CDR1 SGHTA and CDR2 FQGNSA. CDR3: CASSLNRYNSPLHF. As DNA, the CDR3 is TGTGCCAGCAGCTTGAACAGATATAATTCACCCCTCCACTTT.

The rearrangement joins TRBV28 to TRBJ2-1; 8 positions agree with TRBD2. Per germline, CDR1 MDHEN and CDR2 SYDVKM. This CDR3 has 11 amino acids. Unmatched junction bases numbered 1, after V lost 11 bases and J lost 4 bases. CDR3 sequence (DNA): TGTGCCGGCGGGGGGTACAATGAGCAGTTCTTC. Its protein product is CAGGGYNEQFF.

The rearrangement links TRBV19 to TRBJ1-3, with no clear D. The CDR3 has 15 amino acids. Germline CDR1 reads LNHDA; CDR2 reads SQIVND (reference sequence). The V gene lost 8 bases and the J gene lost 3 bases, with 17 bases spanning the gap. CDR3 loop: CASELTSRGGNTIYF. The CDR3 DNA is TGTGCCAGTGAACTCACCTCCCGGGGTGGAAACACCATATATTTT.

V usage is TRBV5-4 and J usage is TRBJ2-5; 10 nucleotides line up with TRBD1. The CDR3 loop spans 15 amino acids. The J segment lost 4 bases and the V segment lost 4 bases, leaving 7 bases of the junction unmatched. The germline V gene encodes CDR1 SGHNT and CDR2 YYREEE (reference sequence). The CDR3 nucleotides are TGTGCCAGCAGCATGGCGGGACAGGGGTTAGAGACCCAGTACTTC. Translating gives CASSMAGQGLETQYF.

V usage is TRBV19 and J usage is TRBJ2-2; a weak D match, TRBD2 (6 bases). V lost 3 bases to trimming and J lost 6 bases, with 17 bases between them. This CDR3 region has 16 residues. CDR1 and CDR2 from the germline V gene are LNHDA and SQIVND (reference sequence). CDR3 protein: CASSMVGLPLAGELFF. CDR3 sequence (DNA): TGTGCCAGTAGTATGGTGGGACTTCCCCTAGCCGGGGAGCTGTTTTTT.

The chain links TRBV10-3 to TRBJ2-7; unclear D gene. Germline CDR1 and CDR2: ENHRY and SYGVKD. There are 14 residues in the CDR3. Trimming pared 7 bases from V and 0 bases from J, leaving 13 bases between. CDR3 region: CAIKASSNSYEQYF. CDR3 nucleotides: TGTGCCATCAAAGCTTCCTCGAACTCCTACGAGCAGTACTTC.

This chain links TRBV5-1 with TRBJ1-1; D is uncertain. The CDR3 runs 14 residues. Germline V gene lookup returns CDR1 SGHRS and CDR2 YFSETQ. The germline V and J ends were trimmed by 6 bases and 1 base, with 13 bases remaining between them. The CDR3 protein is CASKEGIPNTEAFF. The CDR3 DNA reads TGCGCCAGCAAGGAGGGTATTCCGAACACTGAAGCTTTCTTT.

CDR3 DNA: TGTGCCAGCAAAAACGGGACAGAAAATTCACCCCTCCACTTT. Its protein is CASKNGTENSPLHF. This chain connects TRBV5-4 to TRBJ1-6, with TRBD1 matching over 7 bases. Germline values: CDR1 SGHNT, CDR2 YYREEE (reference sequence). V was pared by 6 bases and J by 7 bases, with 7 bases of the junction left unmatched. This CDR3 spans 14 amino acids.

The chain recombines TRBV7-3 with TRBJ2-5; 8 bases align to TRBD1. This CDR3 comprises 17 residues. With V trimmed by 4 bases and J by 2 bases, 12 bases remained unmatched. Germline CDR1 is SGHTA and CDR2 is FQGTGA. CDR3 residues: CASSSPGQDHIQETQYF. For the CDR3, the DNA is TGTGCCAGCAGCTCACCGGGACAGGATCATATTCAAGAGACCCAGTACTTC.